This T cell receptor (beta chain) was captured by sequencing in a study of blood T cells in healthy people across ages. This clonotype has more than one count but fewer than ten. A J-beta primer mix and a sample-barcoded 5' primer were used in a second PCR of roughly 7 to 12 cycles. MiXCR was run by TCRdb on the 5' RACE reads, yielding one entry per CDR3 protein. The repertoire holds some 1.5 million distinct CDR3 sequences, with about 42% as singletons. In germline, CDR1 is SNHLY, CDR2 FYNNEI. V gave up 3 bases and J gave up 6 bases, with 4 bases separating them. This CDR3 comprises 11 residues. Sequences were obtained from blood. This sequence joins TRBV2 and TRBJ2-3; D ambiguous. The receptor was derived from a woman under 30 in good health. The CDR3 protein is CASSDGDTQYF. The DNA for the CDR3 is TGTGCCAGCAGTGATGGGGATACGCAGTATTTT.